These 30 T cell receptor beta chains share one sample of origin, sequenced in a study of liver allograft versus peripheral blood T cells. Study background: Repertoires of T cell receptors in transplanted livers were compared with recipients' peripheral blood repertoires.

In TCRdb, the reads were re-called with MiXCR into one record per CDR3 protein. Here the sample spans over 15,000 distinct CDR3 sequences, roughly a fifth being singletons. The receptors were gathered from a human patient who had a liver transplant. The T cells may come from the graft donor.

In its sample, this clonotype was seen many times. V usage is TRBV6-2 or TRBV6-3 and J usage is TRBJ2-7, with D possibly matching TRBD1 (5 bases). Deletions cut 5 bases from V and 2 bases from J, with 10 bases between. The V gene's germline CDR1 is MNHEY and CDR2 SVGEGT. The CDR3 sequence is 13 residues long. This CDR3 reads CASSRTTPYEQYF. Here the CDR3 DNA reads TGTGCCAGCAGTAGGACAACACCCTACGAGCAGTACTTC.

By proportion, this clonotype is medium-sized. The chain links TRBV27 to TRBJ1-1; TRBD1 matches at 9 bases. CDR1 MNHEY and CDR2 SMNVEV come from the germline V gene (reference sequence). Trimming cost V 5 bases and J 6 bases; bases outside gene matches: 10. The CDR3 has 15 amino acids. The CDR3 loop reads CASSPPGQGKAEAFF. The CDR3 coding sequence is TGTGCCAGCAGTCCCCCCGGACAGGGGAAGGCTGAAGCTTTCTTT.

This clonotype was seen ten or more times. CDR3 in amino acids: CASSPTRETQGGQPQHF. The CDR3 nucleotides are TGTGCCAGCTCACCGACTAGGGAAACCCAGGGTGGACAGCCCCAGCATTTT. This chain uses TRBV18 with TRBJ1-5; D possibly corresponds to TRBD1 (5 bases). V lost 3 bases and J 7 bases, leaving 22 bases between the germline ends. The CDR3 is made up of 17 amino acids. In germline, CDR1 is KGHSH, CDR2 LQKENI.

V usage is TRBV9 and J usage is TRBJ2-5; possibly TRBD1 or TRBD2 for D (6 bases each). Germline assignment: CDR1 SGDLS and CDR2 YYNGEE. Deletions cut 2 bases from V and 4 bases from J, with 12 bases between. There are 14 residues in the CDR3. DNA of the CDR3: TGTGCCAGCAGCGTCGAAGGGGGAGGAGAGACCCAGTACTTC. It yields the protein CASSVEGGGETQYF.

This clonotype was found a few times. This chain uses TRBV10-3 with TRBJ2-5; TRBD2 is a possible D gene (5 bases). Trimming cost V 3 bases and J 8 bases, with 13 bases left between them. The length of the CDR3 is 13 residues. The germline V gene encodes CDR1 ENHRY and CDR2 SYGVKD. As DNA, the CDR3 is TGTGCCATCAGTGATACGTGGGAGCGAACCCAGTACTTC. Its protein product is CAISDTWERTQYF.

This clonotype is deemed medium-sized (0.01 to 0.1%). The chain uses TRBV29-1 and TRBJ2-6, with 7 bases matching TRBD2. This CDR3 region has 14 residues. The V segment lost 3 bases and the J segment 2 bases; nucleotides outside the gene matches: 1. Germline values: CDR1 SQVTM, CDR2 ANQGSEA. The CDR3: CSVEGRAGANVLTF. CDR3 sequence (DNA): TGCAGCGTTGAGGGGAGGGCTGGGGCCAACGTCCTGACTTTC.

The chain joins TRBV6-5 to TRBJ1-1; TRBD1 matches at 10 bases. This CDR3 is built from 16 residues. Losses at the gene ends were 7 bases for V and 0 bases for J; bases not matched to a gene: 8. CDR1 is MNHEY, CDR2 SVGAGI, per germline. As DNA, the CDR3 is TGTGCCAGCAACAGAGACAGGGGGCTTTTGAACACTGAAGCTTTCTTT. It encodes CASNRDRGLLNTEAFF.

There are a few counts of this clonotype. The V and J genes are TRBV19 and TRBJ1-2, with D tentatively TRBD1 (6 bases). The CDR3 sequence is 14 residues long. V lost 6 bases and J 6 bases, leaving 17 bases between the germline ends. Germline CDR1 and CDR2: LNHDA and SQIVND (reference sequence). The CDR3 protein is CASSAQGVEDGYTF. For the CDR3, the DNA is TGTGCCAGTAGCGCACAGGGTGTAGAGGATGGCTACACCTTC.

The gene calls are TRBV7-2 and TRBJ1-2; 11 bases match TRBD1. This CDR3 has 16 residues. The V gene end was trimmed by 3 bases and the J gene end by 8 bases; junction bases not matched to a gene: 11. Germline assignment: CDR1 SGHTA and CDR2 FQGNSA. The CDR3 DNA is TGTGCCAGCAGCTTGGGCCCTCAGGACAGGGGGCGCGGCTACACCTTC. It is translated as CASSLGPQDRGRGYTF.

The chain links TRBV5-4 to TRBJ2-1; possibly TRBD2 for D (6 bases). V lost 0 bases and J 5 bases, leaving 12 bases between the germline ends. Germline V gives CDR1 SGHNT, CDR2 YYREEE (reference sequence). The CDR3 spans 15 residues. Written as DNA, the CDR3 is TGTGCCAGCAGCTTGGCGACTAGGGCCAACAATGAGCAGTTCTTC. It specifies CASSLATRANNEQFF.

The chain is built from TRBV19 and TRBJ2-4; 7 positions match TRBD2. This CDR3 is 12 amino acids long. The V segment lost 6 bases and the J segment 8 bases; nucleotides outside the gene matches: 4. Germline V gives CDR1 LNHDA, CDR2 SQIVND (reference sequence). The CDR3, as DNA: TGTGCCAGTAGAGGGGCGGGAGACATTCAGTACTTC. This translates into CASRGAGDIQYF.

This clonotype was counted a few times. The chain joins TRBV5-5 to TRBJ1-5; no firm D call. Germline V CDR1 and CDR2: SGHKS, YYEKEE (reference sequence). CDR3 length: 15 residues. V was shortened by 0 bases and J by 5 bases, with 12 bases between the two germline ends. The CDR3 nucleotides read TGTGCCAGCAGCTTGGTCGGTTTCGGGGATCAGCCCCAGCATTTT. Protein product: CASSLVGFGDQPQHF.

The table lists this clonotype with a few counts. The chain links TRBV27 to TRBJ1-4; unclear D gene. The germline gives CDR1 MNHEY, CDR2 SMNVEV (reference sequence). Trimming took 2 bases from V and 7 from J, leaving 14 bases between them. The CDR3 spans 15 residues. The CDR3 coding sequence is TGTGCCAGCAGTTTAATGGGCAGGTCCAGTGAAAAACTGTTTTTT. It is translated as CASSLMGRSSEKLFF.

Many counts were recorded for this clonotype. The CDR3 region is CASSTQGGYTEAFF. The DNA for the CDR3 is TGTGCCAGCAGTACGCAGGGGGGATACACTGAAGCTTTCTTT. V gene TRBV27 combines with J gene TRBJ1-1, with 7 bases fitting TRBD1. V lost 5 bases and J lost 3; bases outside the gene matches: 6. CDR3 length equals 14 residues. The germline CDR1 and CDR2 sequences are MNHEY and SMNVEV (reference sequence).

The genes are TRBV19 and TRBJ1-5; 7 bases line up with TRBD1. The CDR3 has 19 residues. Germline CDR1 LNHDA, CDR2 SQIVND (reference sequence). V was clipped by 1 base and J by 1 base; unmatched bases: 13. CDR3 DNA sequence: TGTGCCAGTAGTATAGGCTGGAGGGGGCGGTCTGAGAGCAATCAGCCCCAGCATTTT. The encoded protein is CASSIGWRGRSESNQPQHF.

This clonotype is medium-sized in the sample. The chain has TRBV18 and TRBJ1-6; TRBD1 is a possible D gene (5 bases). CDR3 size: 14 residues. V was trimmed by 8 bases and J by 8 bases, leaving 16 bases between them. Per germline, CDR1 KGHSH and CDR2 LQKENI. CDR3 loop: CASRRGRADSPLHF. The CDR3 nucleotides are TGTGCCAGCCGTCGTGGCAGGGCAGATTCACCCCTCCACTTT.

CDR3 residues: CASSYSVSPAIYEQYF. The CDR3 nucleotides read TGTGCCAGCAGTTACTCGGTCTCCCCAGCGATTTACGAGCAGTACTTC. V usage is TRBV6-5 and J usage is TRBJ2-7, with no clear D. The length of the CDR3 is 16 residues. V was clipped by 0 bases and J by 4 bases, with 16 bases between them. The germline V gene has CDR1 MNHEY and CDR2 SVGAGI.

This clonotype was detected ten times or more. This chain links TRBV19 with TRBJ2-7; TRBD2 matches 8 bases. V lost 9 bases and J lost 4; bases outside the gene matches: 11. This CDR3 region has 14 residues. Germline CDR1 is LNHDA and CDR2 is SQIVND (reference sequence). CDR3 DNA: TGTGCCAGCTCACGCGGGGGGTCTAGGTACGAGCAGTACTTC. It is translated as CASSRGGSRYEQYF.

This sequence joins TRBV5-6 and TRBJ1-5; 7 positions match TRBD1. Germline loops: CDR1 SGHDT, CDR2 YYEEEE. V was pared by 1 base and J by 0 bases, with 4 bases of the junction left unmatched. The CDR3 is 16 residues long. The CDR3 region has the DNA TGTGCCAGCAGCTTGAGGGGGCAGTATAGCAATCAGCCCCAGCATTTT. It specifies CASSLRGQYSNQPQHF.

This clonotype was counted a single time. The chain joins TRBV28 to TRBJ1-4; 7 nucleotides match TRBD1. V was pared by 5 bases and J by 5 bases, with 11 bases of the junction left unmatched. The germline V gene has CDR1 MDHEN and CDR2 SYDVKM. The CDR3 is made up of 16 amino acids. CDR3 DNA: TGTGCCAGCAGTCTCCCGGGCCTACAGGGGAATGAAAAACTGTTTTTT. As protein: CASSLPGLQGNEKLFF.

The table lists this clonotype with many counts. This chain connects TRBV19 to TRBJ2-7, with D possibly being TRBD2 (6 bases). This CDR3 has 16 residues. Germline V lookup: CDR1 LNHDA, CDR2 SQIVND (reference sequence). Trimming cost V 2 bases and J 3 bases, with 17 bases left between them. This chain's CDR3 is CASSITYQGGIYEQYF. The CDR3 nucleotides are TGTGCCAGTAGTATAACGTACCAGGGAGGAATCTACGAGCAGTACTTC.

V usage is TRBV5-6 and J usage is TRBJ1-1; D unclear. This CDR3 spans 12 amino acids. V was pared by 0 bases and J by 6 bases, with 6 bases between. Germline V gives CDR1 SGHDT, CDR2 YYEEEE. CDR3 in DNA: TGTGCCAGCAGCTTGGATCTGTCTGAAGCTTTCTTT. Translating it yields CASSLDLSEAFF.

Within the sample, this clonotype is medium-sized (0.01 to 0.1%). The chain employs TRBV19 and TRBJ1-5; D uncertain. The V gene's germline CDR1 is LNHDA and CDR2 SQIVND (reference sequence). CDR3 length: 14 amino acids. The ends were cut back, 5 bases at V and 1 base at J, with 9 bases in the middle. CDR3 sequence: CASSLRTSNQPQHF. The CDR3 DNA follows: TGTGCCAGTAGTCTCAGAACGAGCAATCAGCCCCAGCATTTT.

This clonotype came up many times. The chain has TRBV19 and TRBJ2-7; a possible D gene is TRBD2 (7 bases). The V end was cut by 5 bases, the J end by 2 bases, with 19 bases between. The CDR3 consists of 16 residues. Germline V gene data show CDR1 as LNHDA and CDR2 as SQIVND (reference sequence). The CDR3 coding sequence is TGTGCCAGTAGTCCCCGCGGGGGCGCGGAGGCCTACGAGCAGTACTTC. Translation: CASSPRGGAEAYEQYF.

The sample holds a few counts of this clonotype. The genes are TRBV12-3 or TRBV12-4 and TRBJ1-1; D perhaps matches TRBD1 (5 bases). V dropped 3 bases and J dropped 4 bases, with 15 bases sitting between them. The CDR3 contains 15 residues. The CDR3 sequence is CASSFRGSGGTEAFF. Here the CDR3 DNA reads TGTGCCAGCAGTTTCCGGGGGAGCGGAGGCACTGAAGCTTTCTTT.

This clonotype has just one count. The chain combines TRBV19 with TRBJ1-6; D call uncertain. CDR3 length: 15 amino acids. The germline V gene encodes CDR1 LNHDA and CDR2 SQIVND (reference sequence). The V end lost 6 bases, the J end lost 11 bases, and 20 bases lay between the germline ends. CDR3: CASSRSERRTAPLHF. CDR3 nucleotides: TGTGCCAGTAGCAGAAGTGAGAGGCGGACGGCACCCCTCCACTTT.

As to this clonotype: One end of the junction does not line up with germline, which may come from a read error. This sequence joins TRBV6-1 and TRBJ2-5; 8 positions agree with TRBD1. Germline lookup yields CDR1 MNHNS and CDR2 SASEGT. This CDR3 contains 14 residues. The CDR3 here is CASRKQGVGEIQYF. The CDR3, as DNA: TGTGCCAGCCGTAAACAGGGGGTAGGAGAGATCCAGTACTTC.

This chain uses TRBV20-1 with TRBJ2-7; D ambiguous. Per the germline V gene, CDR1 is DFQATT and CDR2 is SNEGSKA (reference sequence). The V end lost 5 bases, the J end lost 1 base, and 12 bases lay between the germline ends. CDR3 size: 13 residues. Here the CDR3 reads CSAAKGFSYEQYF. In DNA form, the CDR3 reads TGCAGTGCTGCGAAAGGATTTTCCTACGAGCAGTACTTC.

CDR3 bases: TGTGCCAGCAGCCCCCGGACTCGTACGAACACCGGGGAGCTGTTTTTT. It encodes CASSPRTRTNTGELFF. J is TRBJ2-2 and V is TRBV7-2; maybe TRBD2 (5 bases). The CDR3 extends over 16 amino acids. With 5 bases removed from V and 0 bases from J, the gap between germline ends came to 13 bases. Germline V gives CDR1 SGHTA, CDR2 FQGNSA.

The chain uses TRBV12-3 or TRBV12-4 and TRBJ2-1, with 15 bases lining up with TRBD2. The CDR3 is 15 amino acids. J gave up 11 bases and V 2 bases, and 4 bases lay outside the gene matches. CDR3 in amino acids: CASSLRTSGRAKQFF. The CDR3 DNA sequence: TGTGCCAGCAGTTTAAGGACTAGCGGGAGGGCTAAGCAGTTCTTC.